This T cell receptor (beta chain) was recorded in a study of blood T cell repertoires in COVID-19. Study-level information: From T cells, B-cell-depleted T cells, or PBMCs came the material, which was cDNA or gDNA.

Study processing details: Amplification of reference gene primers provided the estimated nucleated cell counts. Clones were sequenced by immunoSEQ multiplex PCR, and TCRdb holds only the in-frame ones, with some missing. V and J calls and clone size come straight from that table; D and trimming were deduced from the DNA. The sample has 250,000 to 300,000 clones; roughly 85% are singletons. The CDR3 length is 17 residues. V was clipped by 4 bases and J by 0 bases, with 16 bases between them. The germline V gene has CDR1 WNHNN and CDR2 SYGVQD (reference sequence). The chain has TRBV10-1 and TRBJ1-5; D is perhaps TRBD1 (5 bases). Sequencing was done on a sample of peripheral blood. The clonotype was recovered from a man in his fifties or sixties with active or convalescent COVID-19. In DNA form, the CDR3 reads TGCGCCAGCAGTGGGCGGGGGAGCCCTAATAGCAATCAGCCCCAGCATTTT. This sequence encodes CASSGRGSPNSNQPQHF.